This entry lists 14 T cell receptor beta chains sequenced from one sample in a study of T cells in Graves' hyperthyroidism and ophthalmopathy. Template material for amplifying TCR beta CDR3 regions consisted of RNA transcripts. A first-round RT-PCR of the TCR CDR3 used the HTBI primer set. TCRdb passed the multiplex PCR reads through MiXCR, listing each CDR3 protein once. The data show around 350,000 distinct CDR3 sequences, roughly 19% seen once. The sequenced material came from blood. Receptors were obtained from a woman younger than 35 with Graves' hyperthyroidism.

The CDR3 DNA follows: TGCAGTGCTAGAGAAGCGGGGGGGCTAGCGACCCAGTACTTC. Its protein product is CSAREAGGLATQYF. The chain links TRBV20-1 to TRBJ2-5; the match to TRBD2 covers 10 bases. J gave up 7 bases and V 0 bases, and 5 bases lay outside the gene matches. The CDR3 is 14 amino acids. Germline V gene lookup returns CDR1 DFQATT and CDR2 SNEGSKA (reference sequence).

This clonotype was seen at least ten times. The DNA of the CDR3 is TGTGCCTGGGAGACGGGGGCGGGTCAGCCCCAGCATTTT. Protein sequence: CAWETGAGQPQHF. The chain recombines TRBV30 with TRBJ1-5; D is perhaps TRBD1 (6 bases). CDR1 and CDR2 from the germline V gene are GTSNPN and SVGIG (reference sequence). This CDR3 spans 13 amino acids. Trimming took 5 bases from V and 6 from J, leaving 14 bases between them.

This clonotype was detected ten times or more. The chain recombines TRBV15 with TRBJ2-5, with 9 bases aligning to TRBD1. Trimming at V came to 2 bases and at J to 5 bases, leaving 9 bases not matched to a gene. The CDR3 has 16 amino acids. Germline V gene data show CDR1 as LNHNV and CDR2 as YYDKDF (reference sequence). In DNA, the CDR3 is TGTGCCACCAGCAGAACCCCGGGACAGGGTGGGGAGACCCAGTACTTC. Amino acids: CATSRTPGQGGETQYF.

This clonotype was found many times. The J gene is TRBJ1-5, the V gene TRBV20-1, with D possibly being TRBD1 (6 bases). The CDR3 totals 13 residues. In germline, CDR1 is DFQATT, CDR2 SNEGSKA (reference sequence). V was cut by 4 bases and J by 6 bases, with 13 bases left in between. The CDR3, as DNA: TGCAGTGCTACAGGGGTAATAGGTCAGCCCCAGCATTTT. Amino acids: CSATGVIGQPQHF.

This clonotype was counted many times. Since a much larger clone is just one base distant, this may be a read error. V is TRBV2 and J is TRBJ1-1; D unclear. The V end lost 3 bases, the J end lost 1 base, and 6 bases lay between the germline ends. Germline CDR1 is SNHLY and CDR2 is FYNNEI. The CDR3 loop spans 13 amino acids. The CDR3 loop reads CASSDTENTEAFF. Written as DNA, the CDR3 is TGTGCCAGCAGTGACACAGAGAACACTGAAGCTTTCTTT.

As to this clonotype: Just one base apart from a much larger clone, this may be a read error. This rearrangement joins TRBV7-2 to TRBJ2-5, with TRBD1 as a possible D gene (6 bases). The CDR3 has 15 residues. Germline V gene lookup returns CDR1 SGHTA and CDR2 FQGNSA. The CDR3 bases are TGTGCCAGCAGCGAGACAGGCTCCTTCCAAGAGACCAAGTACTTC. It is translated as CASSETGSFQETKYF. The full variable domain, in which reference TRBV7-2 and TRBJ2-5 provide the parts outside the CDR3, is GAGVSQSPSNKVTEKGKDVELRCDPISGHTALYWYRQSLGQGLEFLIYFQGNSAPDKSGLPSDRFSAERTGGSVSTLTIQRTQQEDSAVYLCASSETGSFQETKYFGPGTRLLVL.

This clonotype was detected many times. The rearrangement uses TRBV11-1 and TRBJ1-1; D is ambiguous. Germline CDR1 and CDR2: SGHAT and FQDESV (reference sequence). V was shortened by 1 base and J by 1 base, with 19 bases between the two germline ends. This CDR3 is 18 amino acids long. The CDR3 bases are TGTGCCAGCAGCTTAGGTATGGTAGCAGAGAAATGGAACACTGAAGCTTTCTTT. Its translation: CASSLGMVAEKWNTEAFF.

This clonotype was seen ten or more times. This chain connects TRBV24-1 to TRBJ2-7; 7 bases line up with TRBD1. Trimming cost V 7 bases and J 0 bases; bases outside gene matches: 2. The CDR3 extends over 13 amino acids. The germline V gene encodes CDR1 KGHDR and CDR2 SFDVKD. DNA for the CDR3: TGTGCCACCAGGGACAGGTTCTCCTACGAGCAGTACTTC. Its protein is CATRDRFSYEQYF.

CDR3 region: CASSETGGGTQAFF. CDR3 coding DNA: TGTGCCAGCAGCGAAACAGGGGGAGGGACTCAAGCTTTCTTT. The rearrangement joins TRBV7-3 to TRBJ1-1; 8 nucleotides align to TRBD1. The germline gives CDR1 SGHTA, CDR2 FQGTGA. After removal of 5 bases from V and 9 bases from J, the junction contained 11 bases not matched to a gene. The CDR3 covers 14 residues.

This clonotype came up many times. The chain links TRBV20-1 to TRBJ2-7; perhaps TRBD2 as D (6 bases). V lost 1 base and J lost 2, with 12 bases in between. This CDR3 is 14 amino acids long. Germline-derived CDR1 and CDR2 are DFQATT and SNEGSKA (reference sequence). In DNA, the CDR3 is TGCAGTGCTAGAGTAGCGGTCCTCACCTACGAGCAGTACTTC. Its protein is CSARVAVLTYEQYF.

This clonotype was observed at least ten times. This chain uses TRBV6-5 with TRBJ2-7, with TRBD1 identical over 9 bases. Germline V gene lookup returns CDR1 MNHEY and CDR2 SVGAGI. The CDR3 is 15 residues long. J gave up 5 bases and V 4 bases, and 9 bases lay outside the gene matches. The CDR3 sequence is CASSSPGQGRDEQYF. In DNA form, the CDR3 reads TGTGCCAGCAGTTCCCCCGGACAGGGGCGGGACGAGCAGTACTTC.

This clonotype was found many times. The chain combines TRBV4-2 with TRBJ2-7; 14 bases map to TRBD2. With 4 bases clipped from V and 0 bases from J, the junction kept 14 bases outside the gene matches. This CDR3 has 20 residues. Germline V gene lookup returns CDR1 LGHNA and CDR2 YNFKEQ. DNA for the CDR3: TGTGCCAGCAGCCCGAGGACTAGCGGGGGGCCTAATCCCAACTCCTACGAGCAGTACTTC. Its translation is CASSPRTSGGPNPNSYEQYF.

In this sample, this clonotype turned up many times. V and J are TRBV6-1 and TRBJ1-2; D remains unclear. This CDR3 is 14 amino acids long. Per the germline V gene, CDR1 is MNHNS and CDR2 is SASEGT. Trimming removed 5 bases at V and 9 bases at J, with 19 bases between. CDR3 bases: TGTGCCAGCAGTCTCATCGGGCTTCCTATGCGCTACACCTTC. Protein product: CASSLIGLPMRYTF.

A note on this clonotype: Given a much more abundant clone one base away, this may be a read error. Since the CDR3 does not end with the conserved phenylalanine or tryptophan, this likely comes from a read error. V is TRBV5-6 and J is TRBJ2-2; no definite D call. Germline V CDR1 and CDR2: SGHDT, YYEEEE. The ends were cut back, 0 bases at V and 7 bases at J, with 10 bases in the middle. This CDR3 has 14 amino acids. The CDR3 protein is CASSLASFGGELFV. The CDR3 bases are TGTGCCAGCAGCTTGGCCTCCTTTGGCGGGGAGCTGTTTGTT.